The rows below give T cell receptor beta chains drawn from one sample of a study of identical twins. TCRdb recomputed calls from the 5' RACE reads with MiXCR, one row per CDR3 protein. Altogether some 230,000 distinct CDR3 sequences are present, 6.5% being singletons, with the ten largest covering more than 14%. These data also featured in a second study, about T cells expressing NK-cell markers.

The sequenced material came from CD8+ T cells sorted from blood. The receptors here all came from a woman aged 18-29 years in good health. CDR3s include the opening cysteine and the closing phenylalanine or tryptophan. A D gene is named only where the DNA matches it firmly. The size field is filled for only some rows; it gives once, few, many or a size class.

cdr3_length | clone_size | j_call | v_call | d_call | cdr3_nt | cdr3_aa
13 | NA | TRBJ1-1 | TRBV20-1 | NA | TGCAGTGCTAGAGATGCTCTCGGCACTGAAGCTTTCTTT | CSARDALGTEAFF
15 | NA | TRBJ2-1 | TRBV3-1 | TRBD2 | TGTGCCAGCAGCCGGCTAGCGGGGGTCCACAATGAGCAGTTCTTC | CASSRLAGVHNEQFF
14 | few | TRBJ1-1 | TRBV18 | NA | TGTGCCAGCTCACCACCGGGGGACGGTACTGAAGCTTTCTTT | CASSPPGDGTEAFF
15 | many | TRBJ2-7 | TRBV7-8 | TRBD2 | TGTGCCAGCAGCTCTCTAGCGGGACCCTCCTACGAGCAGTACTTC | CASSSLAGPSYEQYF
14 | NA | TRBJ2-5 | TRBV9 | NA | TGTGCCAGCAGCGTAGCGGTCGGGATAGAGACCCAGTACTTC | CASSVAVGIETQYF
11 | few | TRBJ2-3 | TRBV6-5 | NA | TGTGCCAGCCGGATCGGCTATACGCAGTATTTT | CASRIGYTQYF
13 | many | TRBJ1-2 | TRBV21-1 | NA | TGTGCCAGCCGTATGCCCGTAGGCTATGGCTACACCTTC | CASRMPVGYGYTF
15 | NA | TRBJ1-4 | TRBV11-3 | TRBD1 | TGTGCCAGCAGCCCAGACAGGGGCGACAATGAAAAACTGTTTTTT | CASSPDRGDNEKLFF
13 | many | TRBJ1-1 | TRBV27 | NA | TGTGCCAGCAGTTCCTTAGTGAACACTGAAGCTTTCTTT | CASSSLVNTEAFF
16 | few | TRBJ2-1 | TRBV20-1 | TRBD2 | TGCAGTGCTAGGAAGAGTGGGACTAGCGTTCACAATGAGCAGTTCTTC | CSARKSGTSVHNEQFF
17 | many | TRBJ2-1 | TRBV7-2 | TRBD2 | TGTGCCAGCAGCCTCAGGGCGGGGGGGAGCTCCTACAATGAGCAGTTCTTC | CASSLRAGGSSYNEQFF
14 | NA | TRBJ2-1 | TRBV13 | TRBD2 | TGTGCCAGCAGCCTCCCGACTAGCGGGAGAGAGAAGTTCTTC | CASSLPTSGREKFF
13 | many | TRBJ2-1 | TRBV4-2 | NA | TGTGCCAGCAGCCAAGAACTTCCGGACGAGCAGTTCTTC | CASSQELPDEQFF
16 | many | TRBJ2-1 | TRBV6-2/TRBV6-3 | TRBD1 | TGTGCCAGCACCTTGGGACAGAGGGGCTCCTACAATGAGCAGTTCTTC | CASTLGQRGSYNEQFF
15 | NA | TRBJ2-1 | TRBV29-1 | NA | TGCAGCGTTGAAGATCTCTTCCGGGGTGACAATGAGCAGTTCTTC | CSVEDLFRGDNEQFF
12 | few | TRBJ2-5 | TRBV2 | NA | TGTGCCATCAGACTTGGGGAAGAGACCCAGTACTTC | CAIRLGEETQYF
16 | few | TRBJ2-5 | TRBV7-3 | TRBD2 | TGTGCCAGCAGCCCCGGACTAGCGGGGGGCCCCCAGACCCAGTACTTC | CASSPGLAGGPQTQYF
17 | NA | TRBJ1-6 | TRBV11-2 | TRBD1 | TGTGCCAGCAGCTCTCGGACAGGGGGCTTGAGGGGTTCACCCCTCCACTTT | CASSSRTGGLRGSPLHF
14 | NA | TRBJ1-5 | TRBV27 | NA | TGTGCCAGCAGTTTAGGGAAAAACAATCAGCCCCAGCATTTT | CASSLGKNNQPQHF
15 | NA | TRBJ2-1 | TRBV5-1 | TRBD2 | TGCGCCAGCAGCTTGAGGGACTACCGCCAGGAGGGGCAGTTCTTC | CASSLRDYRQEGQFF
13 | few | TRBJ1-1 | TRBV6-5 | NA | TGTGCCAGCAGTTACTCGAAGAACACTGAAGCTTTCTTT | CASSYSKNTEAFF
15 | NA | TRBJ2-3 | TRBV6-4 | NA | TGTGCCAGCAGTGAAGAACCGGGGAACACAGATACGCAGTATTTT | CASSEEPGNTDTQYF
16 | NA | TRBJ2-1 | TRBV7-9 | TRBD2 | TGTGCCAGCAGCAATGGGGTAGCGGGGAAATACAATGAGCAGTTCTTC | CASSNGVAGKYNEQFF
13 | NA | TRBJ2-7 | TRBV7-9 | NA | TGTGCCAGCAGCCTGACTCTCTACTACGAGCAGTACTTC | CASSLTLYYEQYF
16 | many | TRBJ2-3 | TRBV27 | TRBD2 | TGTGCCAGCAGACTCTTTGGTCGGGGGGTTACAGATACGCAGTATTTT | CASRLFGRGVTDTQYF
12 | many | TRBJ2-7 | TRBV7-2 | NA | TGTGCCAGCAGCTTATACCCCTACGAGCAGTACTTC | CASSLYPYEQYF
13 | NA | TRBJ2-7 | TRBV2 | NA | TGTGCCAGCAGTGAAAGCGCGGCAGGCGAGCAGTACTTC | CASSESAAGEQYF
12 | NA | TRBJ2-4 | TRBV5-4 | NA | TGTGCCAGCAGCTTAGGGGGGGGCATTCAGTACTTC | CASSLGGGIQYF
12 | few | TRBJ2-7 | TRBV20-1 | TRBD1 | TGCAGTGCTTGGACAGGGGGGTACGAGCAGTACTTC | CSAWTGGYEQYF
13 | few | TRBJ2-1 | TRBV3-1 | NA | TGTGCCAGCAGGCGTAGTTCACGCAATGAGCAGTTCTTC | CASRRSSRNEQFF
15 | few | TRBJ2-2 | TRBV12-3/TRBV12-4 | TRBD2 | TGTGCCAGCACCCTTAGCGGGACAAACACCGGGGAGCTGTTTTTT | CASTLSGTNTGELFF
16 | few | TRBJ2-5 | TRBV4-3 | TRBD1 | TGCGCCAGCAGCCTCCGGACAGGGGGCAGCGGGGAGACCCAGTACTTC | CASSLRTGGSGETQYF
15 | NA | TRBJ2-5 | TRBV4-3 | TRBD2 | TGCGCCAGCAGCGTCCGGTGGCGGGAGGCGGAGACCCAGTACTTC | CASSVRWREAETQYF
13 | NA | TRBJ1-1 | TRBV19 | TRBD1 | TGTGCCAGTAGTACCGGGACAGGGGCTGAAGCTTTCTTT | CASSTGTGAEAFF
11 | many | TRBJ2-5 | TRBV6-5 | NA | TGTGCCAGCAGTTATGCGCAGACCCAGTACTTC | CASSYAQTQYF
16 | many | TRBJ2-7 | TRBV4-3 | NA | TGCGCCAGCAGCCTCGACCGCGGGACTCCCCAGAGAGAGCAGTACTTC | CASSLDRGTPQREQYF
14 | many | TRBJ2-7 | TRBV7-9 | NA | TGTGCCAGCAGCTCGGGGACCAGGTACTACGAGCAGTACTTC | CASSSGTRYYEQYF
11 | many | TRBJ2-1 | TRBV29-1 | TRBD1 | TGCAGCGGGGACAGGGACAATGAGCAGTTCTTC | CSGDRDNEQFF
11 | many | TRBJ2-3 | TRBV5-1 | NA | TGCGCCAGCAGCCTAGAATATACGCAGTATTTT | CASSLEYTQYF
15 | NA | TRBJ2-1 | TRBV9 | TRBD2 | TGTGCCAGCAGCGTAGGCGGGGGGGGGAACAATGAGCAGTTCTTC | CASSVGGGGNNEQFF
10 | few | TRBJ2-1 | TRBV30 | NA | TGTGCCTTATCCTACAATGAGCAGTTCTTC | CALSYNEQFF
14 | few | TRBJ2-7 | TRBV9 | NA | TGTGCCAGCAGCTATACAGGATTCTCCTACGAGCAGTACTTC | CASSYTGFSYEQYF
11 | many | TRBJ2-5 | TRBV9 | NA | TGTGCCAGCAGCACTGGAGAGACCCAGTACTTC | CASSTGETQYF
14 | few | TRBJ1-1 | TRBV15 | NA | TGTGCCACCAGCAGAGTGGGCGGGGACACTGAAGCTTTCTTT | CATSRVGGDTEAFF
16 | few | TRBJ1-4 | TRBV7-9 | NA | TGTGCCAGCAGCTCCGGACGGCAATCCTTTAATGAAAAACTGTTTTTT | CASSSGRQSFNEKLFF
14 | NA | TRBJ1-2 | TRBV20-1 | TRBD1 | TGCAGTGCGACGGGACAGACTAAGGACTATGGCTACACCTTC | CSATGQTKDYGYTF
16 | NA | TRBJ2-7 | TRBV20-1 | NA | TGCAGTGCTAGAGATCCAGGAGGATTATTCTCCTACGAGCAGTACTTC | CSARDPGGLFSYEQYF
15 | NA | TRBJ1-2 | TRBV28 | NA | TGTGCCAGCAGTTTATCCGTCTTGGGCGGCTATGGCTACACCTTC | CASSLSVLGGYGYTF
16 | few | TRBJ2-3 | TRBV7-9 | TRBD2 | TGTGCCAGCAGCTCCCGACTAGCGACCTTCACAGATACGCAGTATTTT | CASSSRLATFTDTQYF
15 | NA | TRBJ2-1 | TRBV13 | NA | TGTGCCAGCAGCTTAGCGGTTCTCAGGTCTGATGAGCAGTTCTTC | CASSLAVLRSDEQFF
14 | many | TRBJ2-7 | TRBV21-1 | NA | TGTGCCAGCAGCAATTTGACAGGAGACTACGAGCAGTACTTC | CASSNLTGDYEQYF
15 | few | TRBJ2-7 | TRBV15 | TRBD2 | TGTGCCACCAGCAGGGACCGCGGGAGGAGATGGGAGCAGTACTTC | CATSRDRGRRWEQYF
13 | NA | TRBJ2-7 | TRBV6-2/TRBV6-3 | TRBD2 | TGTGCCAGCAGTTCGACTAGCCCCAACGAGCAGTACTTC | CASSSTSPNEQYF
14 | NA | TRBJ1-1 | TRBV6-5 | NA | TGTGCCAGCAGTTACTCCCCAGGGGCCACTGAAGCTTTCTTT | CASSYSPGATEAFF
16 | NA | TRBJ2-1 | TRBV10-3 | NA | TGTGCCATCAGTGAATTGGGGGACTCGAGGGACAATGAGCAGTTCTTC | CAISELGDSRDNEQFF
12 | many | TRBJ2-5 | TRBV7-9 | NA | TGTGCCAGCAGCTTCGATAGGGAGACCCAGTACTTC | CASSFDRETQYF
16 | many | TRBJ1-1 | TRBV20-1 | NA | TGCAGTGCTAGAGATCTCCAGGCAAGAGTCAACACTGAAGCTTTCTTT | CSARDLQARVNTEAFF
13 | few | TRBJ2-1 | TRBV19 | TRBD1 | TGTGCCAGTGGTAACGGACAGGGCTATGAGCAGTTCTTC | CASGNGQGYEQFF
14 | few | TRBJ2-7 | TRBV6-5 | NA | TGTGCCAGCAGTTACAGCTCCGCCGGGGGCGAGCAGTACTTC | CASSYSSAGGEQYF
13 | few | TRBJ1-1 | TRBV5-6 | NA | TGTGCCAGCAGTTCAGGGTCGGACACTGAAGCTTTCTTT | CASSSGSDTEAFF